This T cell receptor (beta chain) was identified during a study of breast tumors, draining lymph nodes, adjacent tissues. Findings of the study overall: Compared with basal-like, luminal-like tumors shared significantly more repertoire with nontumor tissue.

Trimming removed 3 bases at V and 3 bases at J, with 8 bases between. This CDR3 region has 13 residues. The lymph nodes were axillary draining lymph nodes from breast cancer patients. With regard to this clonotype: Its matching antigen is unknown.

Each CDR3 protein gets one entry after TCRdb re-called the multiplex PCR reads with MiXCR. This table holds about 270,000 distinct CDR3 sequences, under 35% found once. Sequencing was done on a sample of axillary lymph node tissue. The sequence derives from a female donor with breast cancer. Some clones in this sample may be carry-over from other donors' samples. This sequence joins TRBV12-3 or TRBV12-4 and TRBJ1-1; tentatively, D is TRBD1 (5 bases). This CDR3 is CASSFEGYTEAFF. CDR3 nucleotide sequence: TGTGCCAGCAGTTTCGAGGGGTACACTGAAGCTTTCTTT.